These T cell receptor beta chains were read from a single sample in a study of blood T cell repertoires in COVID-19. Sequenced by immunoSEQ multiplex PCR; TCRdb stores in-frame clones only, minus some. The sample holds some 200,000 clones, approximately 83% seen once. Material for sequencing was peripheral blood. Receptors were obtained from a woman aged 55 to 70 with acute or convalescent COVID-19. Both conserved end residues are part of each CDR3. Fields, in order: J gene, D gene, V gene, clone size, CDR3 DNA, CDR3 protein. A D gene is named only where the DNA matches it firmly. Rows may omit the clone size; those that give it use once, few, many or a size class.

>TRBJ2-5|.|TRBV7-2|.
TGTGCCAGCAGCTTCGCTCAGGGTCTGGGAAAGACCCAGTACTTC
CASSFAQGLGKTQYF
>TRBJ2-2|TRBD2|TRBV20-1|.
TGCAGTGCCGGGGGGACCGGGGAGCTGTTTTTT
CSAGGTGELFF
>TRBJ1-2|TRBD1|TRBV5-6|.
TGTGCCAGCAGCCGTAGGACAGGGGGGTTCTCCGGTGGCTACACCTTC
CASSRRTGGFSGGYTF
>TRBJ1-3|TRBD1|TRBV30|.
TGTGCCTGGAAGGGGGACAGAAGAAACACCATATATTTT
CAWKGDRRNTIYF
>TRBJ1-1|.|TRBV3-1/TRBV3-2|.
TGTGCCAGCAGACCCCTGACCGGGTTGGACACTGAAGCTTTCTTT
CASRPLTGLDTEAFF
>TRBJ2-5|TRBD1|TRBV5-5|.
TGTGCCAGCAGCTCGGACAGGGTAGAGACCCAGTACTTC
CASSSDRVETQYF
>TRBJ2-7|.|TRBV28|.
TGTGCCAGCAATCCCGGGGGTGGCGGGGGCCTCTACGAGCAGTACTTC
CASNPGGGGGLYEQYF
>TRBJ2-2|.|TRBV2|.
TGTGCCAGCAGAGTAGGGGCCAGGGGGAACACCGGGGAGCTGTTTTTT
CASRVGARGNTGELFF
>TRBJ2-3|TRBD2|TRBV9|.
TGTGCCAGCAGCGTAGGCGCGGGCGGGGGAAACACAGATACGCAGTATTTT
CASSVGAGGGNTDTQYF
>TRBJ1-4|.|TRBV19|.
TGTGCCAGTAGCCCCAACCGGCGGCGGGGGGAAAAACTGTTTTTT
CASSPNRRRGEKLFF
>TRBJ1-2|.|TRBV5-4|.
TGTGCCAGCAGCTTGGATTCAAACTATGGCTACACCTTC
CASSLDSNYGYTF
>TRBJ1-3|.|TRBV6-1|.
TGTGCCAGCAGTGAAGTTGGGCAACGCTCTGGAAACACCATATATTTT
CASSEVGQRSGNTIYF
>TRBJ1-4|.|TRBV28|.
TGTGCCAGCAGTAGTAGGGGCTCGGGTGAAAAACTGTTTTTT
CASSSRGSGEKLFF
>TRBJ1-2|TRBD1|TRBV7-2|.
TGTGCCAGCAGCTCTAAGGGACAGGCCGTAGGTGGCTACACCTTC
CASSSKGQAVGGYTF
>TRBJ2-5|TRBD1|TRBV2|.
TGTGCCAGCAGTGAGCGACAGGGGAGCGGTGTGGAGACCCAGTACTTC
CASSERQGSGVETQYF
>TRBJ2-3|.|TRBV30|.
TGTGCCTGGAGTGTACGACAGGCCACAGATACGCAGTATTTT
CAWSVRQATDTQYF
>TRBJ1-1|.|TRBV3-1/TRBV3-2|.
TGTGCCAGCAGCTATCTACTAGGGGGCACTGAAGCTTTCTTT
CASSYLLGGTEAFF
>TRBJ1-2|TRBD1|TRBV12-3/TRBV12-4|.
TGTGCCAGCAGTCCGAATGGGGGACAGACGAGGACCTTC
CASSPNGGQTRTF
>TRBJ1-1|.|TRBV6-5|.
TGTGCCAGCAGGGGCCTCAGTCAAAACACTGAAGCTTTCTTT
CASRGLSQNTEAFF
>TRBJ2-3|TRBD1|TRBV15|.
TGTGCCACCAGCAGAGATGGGGGACAGGGCACAGATACGCAGTATTTT
CATSRDGGQGTDTQYF
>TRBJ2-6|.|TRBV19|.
TGTGCCAGTAGTATAGGGACAGCAACCACTGGGGCCAACGTCCTGACTTTC
CASSIGTATTGANVLTF
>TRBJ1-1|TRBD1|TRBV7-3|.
TGTGCCAGCAGCTCCGAACAGGGGAGAGAAGCTTTCTTT
CASSSEQGREAFF
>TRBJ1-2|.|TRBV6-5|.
TGTGCCAGCAGGAGGAGCCGAGACCCAACTCAAGGCTACACCTTC
CASRRSRDPTQGYTF
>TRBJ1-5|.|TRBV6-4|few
TGTGCCAGCAGTACTGATCTAGGTCAGCCCCAGCATTTT
CASSTDLGQPQHF
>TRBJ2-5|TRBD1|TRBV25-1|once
TGTGCCAGCAGTGAATATGGGACAGGTCGAGTTGAGACCCAGTACTTC
CASSEYGTGRVETQYF
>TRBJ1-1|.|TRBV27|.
TGTGCCAGCAGTTTACCAGGGACTGAAGCTTTCTTT
CASSLPGTEAFF
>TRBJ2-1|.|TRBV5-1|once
TGCGCCAGCAGCTTGGGACTAGTGGGTTACAATGAGCAGTTCTTC
CASSLGLVGYNEQFF
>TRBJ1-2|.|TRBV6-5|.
TGTGCCAGCAGTTTTACCCGGGATGGCTACACCTTC
CASSFTRDGYTF
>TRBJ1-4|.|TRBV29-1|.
TGCAGCGTTGCCGGGGCAACTAATGAAAAACTGTTTTTT
CSVAGATNEKLFF
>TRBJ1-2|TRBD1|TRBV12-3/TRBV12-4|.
TGTGCCAGCAGTCGGGACAGAAACTATGGCTACACCTTC
CASSRDRNYGYTF
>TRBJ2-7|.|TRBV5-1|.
TGCGCCAGCAGCCCGGTTTACGGGGGAGCCTACGAGCAGTACTTC
CASSPVYGGAYEQYF
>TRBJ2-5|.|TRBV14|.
TGTGCCAGCAGCCAAGACGGGTCCCAGTACTTC
CASSQDGSQYF
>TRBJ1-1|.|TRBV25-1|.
TGTGCCAGCAGTGAATCACCCCAGGGAAGGACTGAAGCTTTCTTT
CASSESPQGRTEAFF
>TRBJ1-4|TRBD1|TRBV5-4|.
TGTGCCAGCAGCCATCAGACCGGGACAGGGTCTGAAAAACTGTTTTTT
CASSHQTGTGSEKLFF
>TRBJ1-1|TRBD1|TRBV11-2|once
TGTGCCAGCAGCTTAGCTTTTGGGACAGGGAGCACTGAAGCTTTCTTT
CASSLAFGTGSTEAFF
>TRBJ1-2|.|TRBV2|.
TGTGCCAGCAGTGAACCACAGGGAAACTATGGCTACACCTTC
CASSEPQGNYGYTF
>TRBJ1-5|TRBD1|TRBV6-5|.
TGTGCCAGCAGTTACCGCTCGGACAGGGGGCGTCAGCCCCAGCATTTT
CASSYRSDRGRQPQHF
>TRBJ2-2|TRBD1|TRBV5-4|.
TGTGCCAGCAGCCTGGCCGGGACAGGGGGCACCGGGGAGCTGTTTTTT
CASSLAGTGGTGELFF
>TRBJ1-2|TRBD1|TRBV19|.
TGTGCCAGTAGTGGAGGACAGGGGGCTACAACGTATGATGGCTACACCTTC
CASSGGQGATTYDGYTF
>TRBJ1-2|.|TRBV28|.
TGTGCCAGCAGTATCGGACAGAAGCTTTATGGCTACACCTTC
CASSIGQKLYGYTF